This T cell receptor beta chain came from a study of OX40 agonist ivuxolimab in advanced cancers. Overall study context: The group had a mean age of around 60 years, ranged from 23 to 79, and was 82.7% male. Overall study results and limits: Normalized expansion of T-cell clones was also low for some nonresponders.

Note on this clone: As yet, its antigen is unknown.

The CDR3 covers 12 residues. CDR1 is SGHTA and CDR2 is FQGNSA in the germline V gene. Trimming removed 4 bases at V and 9 bases at J, with 11 bases between. Assay used: immunoSEQ multiplex PCR; TCRdb lists only in-frame clones, some missing. Of about 74,000 clones in the sample, about 84% are singletons; the top ten hold 6.5% to 7.5%. This TCR derives from an adult with an advanced solid tumor such as melanoma, head and neck, liver or kidney cancer. The source material was CD4+ or CD8+ T cells sorted from blood, sampled in a trial of the OX40 agonist ivuxolimab. The chain is built from TRBV7-2 and TRBJ2-3; D call uncertain. The CDR3 reads CASSSRLGTQYF. The CDR3 DNA is TGTGCCAGCAGCTCACGACTGGGGACGCAGTATTTT.